This is a list of T cell receptor beta chains from one sample in a study of blood T cell repertoires in COVID-19. TCRdb's copy holds only in-frame clones and misses some; the assay was immunoSEQ multiplex PCR. The sample has about 230,000 clones; under 85% are singletons. Source material: PBMCs or T cells enriched from blood (not recorded which). Receptors originate from a man in his fifties or sixties who had recovered from COVID-19. Each CDR3 is given without its conserved first and last residue. The order of the fields is clone size, J gene, CDR3 length, V gene, CDR3 protein. A row's size may be missing; if present it is once, few, many or a size class.

>-|TRBJ2-5|14|TRBV13
ASSLTTGRKQETQY
>few|TRBJ1-1|12|TRBV9
ASSPGTGDTEAF
>-|TRBJ2-2|13|TRBV10-1
ASTTTGIFAGELF
>-|TRBJ1-2|15|TRBV19
ASSISDRASGGYGYT
>-|TRBJ2-1|14|TRBV18
ASSTGTGLFYNEQF
>-|TRBJ1-1|15|TRBV11-3
ASSLKRGQGWNTEAF
>-|TRBJ1-2|13|TRBV27
ASSRRDRANYGYT
>-|TRBJ2-2|14|TRBV7-2
ASSLEATQNTGELF
>-|TRBJ1-1|15|TRBV7-3
ASSLTSPRQGGTEAF
>few|TRBJ2-2|12|TRBV18
ASSSAGNTGELF
>-|TRBJ1-2|12|TRBV6-6
ASSTWTGYYGYT
>-|TRBJ1-2|11|TRBV18
ASTLGGVADPT
>-|TRBJ2-5|11|TRBV29-1
SVVLTGVETQY
>-|TRBJ1-1|11|TRBV5-1
ASRVGGGTEAF
>-|TRBJ2-7|13|TRBV5-8
ASSRGTGTTYEQY
>-|TRBJ2-5|13|TRBV5-4
ASRFKDRGQETQY
>-|TRBJ2-7|11|TRBV18
ASSPGAGAWQY
>-|TRBJ1-2|11|TRBV7-9
ASSPDTNYGYT
>-|TRBJ1-5|12|TRBV6-5
ASSLTGAWQPQH
>once|TRBJ2-5|13|TRBV5-1
ASSFVGGDQETQY
>-|TRBJ1-1|12|TRBV7-9
ASSFWELGTEAF
>few|TRBJ2-2|14|TRBV7-8
ASSPLRGANTGELF
>-|TRBJ1-2|10|TRBV2
ASASLIYGYT
>-|TRBJ2-7|11|TRBV5-6
ASSRSRGYEQY
>-|TRBJ1-6|13|TRBV11-3
ASSFRLGARTPLH
>-|TRBJ2-2|12|TRBV7-3
ASKRQGNTGELF
>-|TRBJ1-5|10|TRBV6-2/TRBV6-3
ASSFPNQPQH
>few|TRBJ2-1|17|TRBV7-9
ASSRSTLSGTGAVNEQF
>-|TRBJ1-2|11|TRBV11-2
ASSLGQGGGYT
>-|TRBJ2-7|14|TRBV6-6
ASSYSGGTGEDEQY
>-|TRBJ1-1|11|TRBV5-1
ASSLAEGTEAF
>-|TRBJ2-5|13|TRBV7-9
ASRAGDRGQETQY